This T cell receptor beta chain was identified during a study of shared clonotypes between healthy human individuals. Study-wide results and caveats: Richness estimates generally favored naive over memory subsets. Four donors shared around 5.2% of their naive CD4 clonotypes.

A word on this clone: Its antigen is undetermined. The identical CDR3 is also encoded by other nucleotide sequences in the sample.

Germline V gene lookup returns CDR1 SGHRS and CDR2 YFSETQ. J was trimmed by 4 bases and V by 2 bases; bases with no gene match: 3. This CDR3 is 14 amino acids long. Sorted-subset replicate PCR reactions were performed with approximately 180 ng DNA, corresponding to 25,000 to 35,000 T cell genomes. Sequencing used immunoSEQ multiplex PCR; TCRdb keeps in-frame clones, though not all of them. The sample yields about 2.3 million clones, roughly 90% seen once. The chain is built from TRBV5-1 and TRBJ2-5; 9 nucleotides line up with TRBD1. The receptor's source is a man younger than 35 in good health. Some clones in this sample may be carry-over from other donors' samples. Sequencing was carried out using naive CD4+ T cells from PBMCs. Subset given: CD45RA+ positively selected. This CDR3 reads CASSFDRGSETQYF. In DNA, the CDR3 is TGCGCCAGCAGCTTTGACAGGGGGTCAGAGACCCAGTACTTC.